The 14 T cell receptor beta chains below all came from one sample that was sequenced in a study of beta chain features in type 1 diabetes. These receptors have no known antigen. The study's findings and limits: People with Type 1 diabetes carried modestly yet significantly shorter TCRB CDR3s in all four CD4+ subsets.

Sequenced material consisted of expressed TCRB transcripts (all of the isolated RNA was reverse transcribed). Sequencing used immunoSEQ multiplex PCR; TCRdb keeps in-frame clones, though not all of them. Among 600,000 to 700,000 clones listed, 13% were seen once. Sequencing was carried out using naive CD4+ T cells from blood. All receptors come from a man between 18 and 35 years old with type 1 diabetes.

The V call is TRBV15, the J call TRBJ1-1, with D perhaps matching TRBD1 (6 bases). Germline CDR1 is LNHNV and CDR2 is YYDKDF (reference sequence). V lost 10 bases to trimming and J lost 1 base, with 25 bases between them. There are 17 residues in the CDR3. CDR3 nucleotide sequence: TGTGCCATTTCAGTCAGGGGAAAATGGTATGAGAACACTGAAGCTTTCTTT. This translates into CAISVRGKWYENTEAFF.

This clone occurred a few times. The chain joins TRBV7-2 to TRBJ2-3; TRBD1 matches at 8 bases. With V trimmed by 2 bases and J by 6 bases, 7 bases remained unmatched. CDR1 and CDR2 from the germline V gene are SGHTA and FQGNSA. This CDR3 contains 15 residues. CDR3 sequence (DNA): TGTGCCAGCAGCTTATCGCAGGGGGCGACGGATACGCAGTATTTT. This translates into CASSLSQGATDTQYF.

The rearrangement links TRBV11-3 to TRBJ2-7; 7 bases line up with TRBD2. The CDR3 is 16 residues long. The V gene end was trimmed by 3 bases and the J gene end by 4 bases; junction bases not matched to a gene: 12. Germline V gene data show CDR1 as SGHNT and CDR2 as YENEEA. The CDR3: CASSFRRERGLYEQYF. In DNA, the CDR3 is TGTGCCAGCAGCTTCCGACGGGAGCGGGGTCTTTACGAGCAGTACTTC. The full variable domain, its missing parts supplied by reference TRBV11-3 and TRBJ2-7, is EAGVVQSPRYKIIEKKQPVAFWCNPISGHNTLYWYLQNLGQGPELLIRYENEEAVDDSQLPKDRFSAERLKGVDSTLKIQPAELGDSAVYLCASSFRRERGLYEQYFGPGTRLTVT.

The rearrangement joins TRBV7-3 to TRBJ2-1; 7 bases line up with TRBD1. Germline trimming cut 5 bases from V and 6 bases from J; bases unmatched to any gene: 7. The CDR3 runs 14 residues. The germline V gene has CDR1 SGHTA and CDR2 FQGTGA. The CDR3 sequence: CASSPGTVPNEQFF. CDR3 bases: TGTGCCAGCAGCCCCGGGACAGTCCCCAATGAGCAGTTCTTC. Full variable domain (remainder filled in from reference TRBV7-3 and TRBJ2-1): GAGVSQTPSNKVTEKGKYVELRCDPISGHTALYWYRQSLGQGPEFLIYFQGTGAADDSGLPNDRFFAVRPEGSVSTLKIQRTERGDSAVYLCASSPGTVPNEQFFGPGTRLTVL.

This clone was observed a few times. The gene calls are TRBV29-1 and TRBJ2-5; D might be TRBD1 or TRBD2, each matching 5 bases. Germline-derived CDR1 and CDR2 are SQVTM and ANQGSEA. This CDR3 spans 15 amino acids. V was clipped by 2 bases and J by 4 bases, with 17 bases between them. The chain's CDR3 is CSVELIGAGGETQYF. The CDR3 region has the DNA TGCAGCGTTGAACTAATCGGGGCGGGCGGAGAGACCCAGTACTTC.

The chain uses TRBV7-2 and TRBJ1-1; D is perhaps TRBD1 (5 bases). Per germline, CDR1 SGHTA and CDR2 FQGNSA. Trimming left V 1 base short and J 3 bases short, with 9 bases between. The CDR3 loop spans 14 amino acids. As DNA, the CDR3 is TGTGCCAGCAGCTTAGAGGAGGGGTACACTGAAGCTTTCTTT. Translated, it gives CASSLEEGYTEAFF.

In its sample, this clone was seen a few times. The chain couples TRBV25-1 to TRBJ2-3; D is ambiguous. Deletions cut 6 bases from V and 2 bases from J, with 18 bases between. The CDR3 length is 16 residues. Germline V CDR1 and CDR2: MGHDK, SYGVNS. CDR3 protein: CASSVTGPPTTDTQYF. In DNA, the CDR3 is TGTGCCAGCAGCGTCACTGGGCCACCTACCACAGATACGCAGTATTTT.

This clone has only a few counts. The chain joins TRBV6-1 to TRBJ1-4; D gene uncertain. This CDR3 comprises 13 residues. V was cut by 10 bases and J by 1 base, with 10 bases left in between. Germline V gene data show CDR1 as MNHNS and CDR2 as SASEGT. This CDR3 reads CATLTGTNEKLFF. The CDR3 DNA reads TGTGCCACCCTGACCGGAACTAATGAAAAACTGTTTTTT.

The J gene is TRBJ1-5, the V gene TRBV19; 7 nucleotides align to TRBD1. Germline lookup yields CDR1 LNHDA and CDR2 SQIVND (reference sequence). V shed 6 bases and J 1 base; nucleotides not matched to a gene: 0. This CDR3 region has 13 residues. CDR3: CASRGQSNQPQHF. The CDR3 DNA reads as TGTGCCAGTAGGGGACAGAGCAATCAGCCCCAGCATTTT.

The genes are TRBV5-1 and TRBJ1-1; TRBD1 might be the D (6 bases). This CDR3 has 16 amino acids. Deletions cut 1 base from V and 2 bases from J, with 15 bases between. The germline CDR1 and CDR2 sequences are SGHRS and YFSETQ. CDR3 sequence reads: CASSLLTGEINTEAFF. The CDR3 DNA is TGCGCCAGCAGCTTGTTGACAGGCGAAATTAACACTGAAGCTTTCTTT. Based on the CDR3 plus reference TRBV5-1 and TRBJ1-1, the full variable domain is KAGVTQTPRYLIKTRGQQVTLSCSPISGHRSVSWYQQTPGQGLQFLFEYFSETQRNKGNFPGRFSGRQFSNSRSEMNVSTLELGDSALYLCASSLLTGEINTEAFFGQGTRLTVV.

This clone was counted a few times. The chain is built from TRBV2 and TRBJ1-2; TRBD1 is a possible D gene (5 bases). The germline V gene has CDR1 SNHLY and CDR2 FYNNEI. The CDR3 consists of 13 residues. The V end was cut by 6 bases, the J end by 6 bases, with 14 bases between. The CDR3 sequence is CASSVREGHGYTF. CDR3 sequence (DNA): TGTGCCAGCAGCGTCAGGGAAGGGCATGGCTACACCTTC.

This clone came up a few times. This chain connects TRBV30 to TRBJ1-4, with D perhaps TRBD1 (5 bases). CDR1 and CDR2 (germline): GTSNPN, SVGIG (reference sequence). CDR3 length: 14 residues. The germline V and J ends were trimmed by 4 bases and 8 bases, with 17 bases remaining between them. The CDR3 loop is CAWTVGGLEEKLFF. As DNA, the CDR3 is TGTGCCTGGACCGTCGGGGGGTTAGAGGAAAAACTGTTTTTT.

The chain carries TRBV5-4 and TRBJ1-2, with D perhaps matching TRBD1 (5 bases). This CDR3 comprises 13 residues. Germline V lookup: CDR1 SGHNT, CDR2 YYREEE (reference sequence). The V end was cut by 4 bases, the J end by 4 bases, with 11 bases between. The chain's CDR3 is CASSTTAIYGYTF. Written as DNA, the CDR3 is TGTGCCAGCAGCACGACAGCGATCTATGGCTACACCTTC. Using reference TRBV5-4 and TRBJ1-2 for the parts outside the CDR3, the full variable domain is ETGVTQSPTHLIKTRGQQVTLRCSSQSGHNTVSWYQQALGQGPQFIFQYYREEENGRGNFPPRFSGLQFPNYSSELNVNALELDDSALYLCASSTTAIYGYTFGSGTRLTVV.

V is TRBV6-5 and J is TRBJ1-5; perhaps TRBD1 as D (6 bases). The CDR3 has 15 amino acids. Germline V gives CDR1 MNHEY, CDR2 SVGAGI. Trimming cost V 6 bases and J 0 bases, with 12 bases left between them. For the CDR3, the DNA is TGTGCCAGCAGATCAGGGGTCTATAGCAATCAGCCCCAGCATTTT. This codes for CASRSGVYSNQPQHF.